This TCR beta chain was observed in a study of cytomegalovirus exposure and HLA in healthy donors. Turning to the study itself: Previous work identified 100 million or so unique TCR beta sequences from roughly 170 million T cells. The study placed 80% to 90% of its approximately 400 genotyped donors in the Caucasian-associated ancestry cluster. Findings and caveats of the study: A reported reduction in N-insertions relative to the roughly 610-donor mean was seen in an Asian-associated ancestry cluster in a later analysis.

13 Jbeta primers and 60 Vbeta primers were used for the PCR. Assay: immunoSEQ multiplex PCR; the TCRdb copy retains only in-frame clones and omits some. Here the sample spans roughly 120,000 clones, about 66% being singletons. Germline trimming cut 0 bases from V and 3 bases from J; bases unmatched to any gene: 9. The CDR3 length is 16 residues. The germline gives CDR1 SGHRS, CDR2 YFSETQ. As regards this clone: The target antigen is unknown.

Donors were nominally healthy when sampled, though unrecorded immune exposures were likely. Sequenced: PBMCs. The sequence came from a man aged 25 to 40 in good health and CMV-seropositive. The gene calls are TRBV5-1 and TRBJ2-7, with 7 bases fitting TRBD1. The CDR3 nucleotides are TGCGCCAGCAGCTTGGGGGACAGATCTGCAGTCTACGAGCAGTACTTC. Amino acids: CASSLGDRSAVYEQYF.